These 18 T cell receptor beta chains originate from one sample sequenced in a study of T cells in Graves' hyperthyroidism and ophthalmopathy (dated by TCRdb to between 2019 and 2020). Receptor libraries were prepared by multiplex PCR. The sample was run on an Illumina HiSeq 2000. The TCR beta CDR3 regions were amplified from the RNA transcripts. The first round of RT-PCR for the TCR CDR3 was performed with the HTBI primer set and the Qiagen OneStep RT-PCR kit. The public reads were run again by TCRdb, first through fastp at Q25 and then through MiXCR, and only productive beta chains were kept. Every CDR3 protein is listed once, alongside the most common genes and DNA of its rows. Recorded for this sample are about 360,000 distinct CDR3 sequences; about 13% of them occurred a single time. The ten largest clones capture 9% to 9.5% of the sample. The sequenced sample consisted of blood. These receptor sequences come from a woman younger than 30 with Graves' hyperthyroidism.

This clonotype was seen repeatedly, ten times or more. V gene TRBV7-6 combines with J gene TRBJ2-3, with D uncertain. The CDR3 is made up of 16 amino acids. From germline, CDR1 is SGHVS and CDR2 FNYEAQ. The V end lost 0 bases, the J end lost 2 bases, and 12 bases lay between the germline ends. The CDR3: CASSLARGSFTDTQYF. CDR3 nucleotide sequence: TGTGCCAGCAGCTTAGCGCGCGGCAGTTTCACAGATACGCAGTATTTT. Complete variable domain (other parts from reference TRBV7-6 and TRBJ2-3): GAGVSQSPRYKVTKRGQDVALRCDPISGHVSLYWYRQALGQGPEFLTYFNYEAQQDKSGLPNDRFSAERPEGSISTLTIQRTEQRDSAMYRCASSLARGSFTDTQYFGPGTRLTVL.

This clonotype came up many times. One end of the junction varies from germline; a read error may be responsible. V usage is TRBV19 and J usage is TRBJ2-7, with D hard to call. CDR3 size: 14 residues. Germline V gene lookup returns CDR1 LNHDA and CDR2 SQIVND (reference sequence). The CDR3, as DNA: TGTGCCAGTAGTATAAATAACTTTTCCTCCGAGCAGTACTTC. It is translated as CASSINNFSSEQYF.

V is TRBV7-2 and J is TRBJ2-3; D gene ambiguous. Germline CDR1 is SGHTA and CDR2 is FQGNSA. This CDR3 is built from 12 residues. With 5 bases removed from V and 11 bases from J, the gap between germline ends came to 14 bases. Here the CDR3 reads CASSPPAIKQYF. The CDR3 region has the DNA TGTGCCAGCAGCCCGCCAGCGATAAAGCAGTATTTT.

The sample holds many counts of this clonotype. V usage is TRBV30 and J usage is TRBJ1-5; D not resolved. V was shortened by 1 base and J by 7 bases, with 17 bases between the two germline ends. This CDR3 has 15 residues. Germline V gives CDR1 GTSNPN, CDR2 SVGIG (reference sequence). The chain's CDR3 is CAWSASFGGRQPQHF. The CDR3, as DNA: TGTGCCTGGAGTGCCAGCTTCGGAGGGAGGCAGCCCCAGCATTTT.

This chain links TRBV5-1 with TRBJ1-2; no clear D. Germline V gene lookup returns CDR1 SGHRS and CDR2 YFSETQ. Trimming left V 0 bases short and J 9 bases short, with 15 bases between. The CDR3 spans 14 residues. CDR3 in DNA: TGCGCCAGCAGCTTGGATTCGGCGGCGCCTAGCTACACCTTC. Translated: CASSLDSAAPSYTF.

This clonotype has at least ten counts. This chain joins TRBV5-6 and TRBJ1-1; D is perhaps TRBD1 (5 bases). The V gene lost 2 bases and the J gene lost 8 bases, with 25 bases spanning the gap. Germline lookup yields CDR1 SGHDT and CDR2 YYEEEE. This CDR3 has 17 amino acids. The CDR3 spells CASSLASGRGPWREAFF. DNA of the CDR3: TGTGCCAGCAGCTTAGCCTCGGGGCGGGGCCCCTGGAGGGAAGCTTTCTTT.

This chain uses TRBV4-2 with TRBJ2-7; 12 nucleotides match TRBD2. Germline CDR1 is LGHNA and CDR2 is YNFKEQ. The trim removed 0 bases at V and 2 bases at J, leaving 8 bases unmatched. The CDR3 has 18 residues. The DNA for the CDR3 is TGTGCCAGCAGCCAAGATCGACTAGCGGGAGTCGGGGCCTACGAGCAGTACTTC. Encoded protein: CASSQDRLAGVGAYEQYF.

This clonotype came up many times. The chain combines TRBV29-1 with TRBJ2-1; TRBD2 matches at 10 bases. The CDR3 runs to 14 residues. Germline lookup yields CDR1 SQVTM and CDR2 ANQGSEA. V shed 4 bases, J shed 4 bases, and the junction held 4 bases outside the gene matches. The CDR3 nucleotides are TGCAGCGTTGTGACTAGCGGGTTATACAATGAGCAGTTCTTC. Translating gives CSVVTSGLYNEQFF.

This clonotype was seen repeatedly, ten times or more. The chain joins TRBV2 to TRBJ1-2; 7 bases fit TRBD1. J was trimmed by 5 bases and V by 7 bases; bases with no gene match: 13. Germline CDR1 reads SNHLY; CDR2 reads FYNNEI. The CDR3 length is 15 residues. The CDR3 bases are TGTGCCAGCACCACCGACAGGGCTTACGGTTATGGCTACACCTTC. This gives the protein CASTTDRAYGYGYTF.

This chain links TRBV7-9 with TRBJ2-7; D is possibly TRBD1 (5 bases). The CDR3 totals 15 residues. Germline V lookup: CDR1 SEHNR, CDR2 FQNEAQ (reference sequence). V was cut by 4 bases and J by 4 bases, with 17 bases left in between. The CDR3 region is CASSSFDSTRYEQYF. The CDR3 DNA follows: TGTGCCAGCAGCTCCTTCGACAGTACTCGGTACGAGCAGTACTTC.

The genes are TRBV5-1 and TRBJ2-5; TRBD2 is a possible D gene (5 bases). The CDR3 consists of 17 residues. Germline V gene data show CDR1 as SGHRS and CDR2 as YFSETQ. The V end was cut by 3 bases, the J end by 2 bases, with 20 bases between. The CDR3 region has the DNA TGCGCCAGCAGCTCGCTCTCGGGGTCAGTGGCACAAGAGACCCAGTACTTC. Protein: CASSSLSGSVAQETQYF.

This clonotype was seen repeatedly, ten times or more. The genes are TRBV5-1 and TRBJ1-1, with a tentative D call TRBD1 (5 bases). The V and J ends lost 6 bases and 2 bases respectively, with 11 bases between them. Germline V gene sequence: CDR1 SGHRS, CDR2 YFSETQ. The CDR3 contains 13 residues. The CDR3 protein is CASTTGDNTEAFF. In DNA form, the CDR3 reads TGCGCCAGCACCACGGGGGACAACACTGAAGCTTTCTTT.

This clonotype was observed at least ten times. This chain links TRBV20-1 with TRBJ2-1; 9 bases fit TRBD2. The CDR3 contains 14 residues. Germline assignment: CDR1 DFQATT and CDR2 SNEGSKA (reference sequence). J was trimmed by 8 bases and V by 2 bases; bases with no gene match: 7. The CDR3 sequence: CSARLAGRSDEQFF. In nucleotides, the CDR3 is TGCAGTGCTAGACTAGCGGGGCGGAGCGATGAGCAGTTCTTC.

CDR3 in amino acids: CASSSPGTSGSGTDTQYF. CDR3 DNA: TGTGCCAGCAGTTCCCCCGGGACTAGCGGGAGTGGGACAGATACGCAGTATTTT. V gene TRBV28 combines with J gene TRBJ2-3, with TRBD2 matching over 14 bases. CDR1 and CDR2 from the germline V gene are MDHEN and SYDVKM. Germline trimming cut 4 bases from V and 3 bases from J; bases unmatched to any gene: 9. The CDR3 has 18 amino acids. Together with reference TRBV28 and TRBJ2-3, the CDR3 gives the full variable domain: DVKVTQSSRYLVKRTGEKVFLECVQDMDHENMFWYRQDPGLGLRLIYFSYDVKMKEKGDIPEGYSVSREKKERFSLILESASTNQTSMYLCASSSPGTSGSGTDTQYFGPGTRLTVL.

The chain links TRBV4-1 to TRBJ1-4; D is undetermined. Trimming removed 3 bases at V and 8 bases at J, with 16 bases between. Per germline, CDR1 MGHRA and CDR2 YSYEKL. The CDR3 consists of 15 residues. CDR3 residues: CASSQDWLREEKLFF. DNA for the CDR3: TGCGCCAGCAGCCAGGATTGGTTGAGGGAGGAAAAACTGTTTTTT.

The table lists this clonotype with many counts. J is TRBJ2-5 and V is TRBV7-9; D not resolved. Trimming shortened V by 5 bases and J by 0 bases, and 10 bases separated the two germline ends. This CDR3 is 14 amino acids long. CDR1 is SEHNR and CDR2 is FQNEAQ in the germline V gene (reference sequence). CDR3 nucleotides: TGTGCCAGCAGCGCAGACACTTACCAAGAGACCCAGTACTTC. The encoded protein is CASSADTYQETQYF.

This clonotype appeared many times. The chain combines TRBV6-1 with TRBJ1-5; 12 bases match TRBD1. Losses at the gene ends were 6 bases for V and 5 bases for J; bases not matched to a gene: 2. The CDR3 is 14 residues long. The germline CDR1 and CDR2 sequences are MNHNS and SASEGT. The DNA of the CDR3 is TGTGCCAGCAGCCGGGACAGGGGGCATCAGCCCCAGCATTTT. Its translation: CASSRDRGHQPQHF.

Details on this clonotype: A single base separates this from a much larger clone, so it may be a read error. The gene calls are TRBV2 and TRBJ2-1, with D tentatively TRBD1 (6 bases). Trimming removed 4 bases from V and 9 bases from J, with 10 bases in between. Germline V CDR1 and CDR2: SNHLY, FYNNEI. The CDR3 runs 12 residues. CDR3 loop: CASSGSRGEQFF. The CDR3 DNA reads as TGTGCCAGCAGTGGATCCAGGGGTGAGCAGTTCTTC.